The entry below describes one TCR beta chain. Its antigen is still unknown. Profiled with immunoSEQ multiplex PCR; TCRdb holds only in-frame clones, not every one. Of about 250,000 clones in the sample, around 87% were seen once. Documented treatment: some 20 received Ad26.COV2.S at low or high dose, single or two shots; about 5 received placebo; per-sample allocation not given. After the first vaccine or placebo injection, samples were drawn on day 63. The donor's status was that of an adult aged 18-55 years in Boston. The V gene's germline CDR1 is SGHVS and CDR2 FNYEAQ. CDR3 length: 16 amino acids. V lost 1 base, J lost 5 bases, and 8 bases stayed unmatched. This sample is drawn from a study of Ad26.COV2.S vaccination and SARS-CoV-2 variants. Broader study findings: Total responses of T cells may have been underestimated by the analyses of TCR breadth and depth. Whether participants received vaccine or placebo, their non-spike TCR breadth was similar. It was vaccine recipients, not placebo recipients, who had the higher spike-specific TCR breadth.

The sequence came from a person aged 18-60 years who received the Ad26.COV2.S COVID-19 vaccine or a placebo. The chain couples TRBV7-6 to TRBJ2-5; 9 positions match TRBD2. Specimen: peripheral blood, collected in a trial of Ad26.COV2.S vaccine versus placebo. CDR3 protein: CASSLGIAGVFETQYF. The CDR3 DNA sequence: TGTGCCAGCAGCTTAGGTATAGCGGGGGTCTTTGAGACCCAGTACTTC.